The present T cell receptor (beta chain) was sequenced within a study of blood T cell repertoires in COVID-19 (dated by TCRdb to the early 2020s). Concerning the study at large: Samples from collaborators originated in the United States, Italy and Spain and spanned both the acute and convalescent phases of COVID-19. The prospective study material was composed of cDNA or gDNA derived from T cells, B-cell-depleted T cells, or PBMCs. Subjects who had been exposed to COVID-19, were actively infected with it, or had recovered from it provided the deeply sampled blood TCRbeta repertoires that made up the dataset. A freely available public database, intended as a resource for researchers studying the immune response to SARS-CoV-2, is where the repertoires were released. Samples were obtained from the ongoing ImmuneRACE study (first 160 participants) and from some 1,200 subjects provided by 6 global collaborators. The sample metadata nearly always contained a de-identified subject ID, COVID-19 status, age in years and sex. Where available, HLA class I and class II types were taken from metadata supplied by the sample provider and were not determined by assay-based typing.

Note on this clone: Its antigen specificity is not known. No per-base quality is available; no much larger clone lies one base away.

What the study reported, not specific to this receptor: The quantity of clinical and demographic metadata differed by source and by participant and was supplied without curation.

Collaborating institutions collected whole blood in K2EDTA tubes following their own protocols. For TCRbeta analysis, collaborators shipped samples in one of three forms: frozen whole blood, isolated PBMCs, or DNA extracted from either of those sample types. TCRbeta CDR3 regions were amplified from genomic DNA by means of the immunoSEQ Assay, a bias-controlled multiplex PCR. The original pipeline was this. Nucleated cell counts per sample were estimated from amplification of reference gene primers within the assay. To quantify the absolute abundance of each unique TCRbeta CDR3 rearrangement, sequence reads were collapsed and filtered. For each sample, productive Simpson clonality was calculated as the square root of Simpson's diversity index over productive rearrangements. The immuneACCESS repertoire file appears here via TCRdb, limited to in-frame rearrangements. These files lack a portion of the clones; in checked studies, under half of the deficit traces to unresolved V genes, and the cause of the others is not known. Clone size and V and J calls were adopted from that table, with D and trimming inferred from the DNA. Recorded for this sample are roughly 230,000 clones; about 85% of them occurred a single time. In total, the top ten clones hold around 0.97% of the sample.

The sequence was collected from a middle-aged man with acute or convalescent COVID-19. The sample was peripheral blood.

The nucleotide sequence reads as follows: TGTGCCACCTCTTCCGCGGCTAACTACGAGCAGTACTTC. Translated, this gives CATSSAANYEQYF. Rearrangement joined TRBV5-4 to TRBJ2-7; no D gene call is confident. The CDR3 numbers 13 residues from cysteine through phenylalanine. Left in the record is the CDR3 DNA by itself, 39 bases read in frame from the first base. The germline V gene (reference sequence) sets CDR1 to SGHNT and CDR2 to YYREEE. V gives up 9 bases and J gives up 3 bases, and the segment between their germline ends measures 16 bases. Full variable domain (CDR3 extended with the reference TRBV5-4 and TRBJ2-7 proteins): ETGVTQSPTHLIKTRGQQVTLRCSSQSGHNTVSWYQQALGQGPQFIFQYYREEENGRGNFPPRFSGLQFPNYSSELNVNALELDDSALYLCATSSAANYEQYFGPGTRLTVT.